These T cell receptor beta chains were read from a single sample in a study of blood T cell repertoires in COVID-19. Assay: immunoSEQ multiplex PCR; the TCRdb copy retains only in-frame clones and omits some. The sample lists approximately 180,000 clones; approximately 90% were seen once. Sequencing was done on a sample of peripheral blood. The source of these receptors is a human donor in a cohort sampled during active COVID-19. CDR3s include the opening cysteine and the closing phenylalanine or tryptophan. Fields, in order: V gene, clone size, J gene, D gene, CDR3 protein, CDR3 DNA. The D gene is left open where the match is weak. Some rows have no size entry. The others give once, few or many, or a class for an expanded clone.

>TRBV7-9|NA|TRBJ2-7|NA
CASSLAGAWNEQYF
TGTGCCAGCAGCTTAGCGGGGGCCTGGAACGAGCAGTACTTC
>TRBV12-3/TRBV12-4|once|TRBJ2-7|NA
CASRGGLSYEQYF
TGTGCCAGCAGGGGGGGTCTCTCCTACGAGCAGTACTTC
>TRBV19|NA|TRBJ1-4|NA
CASSEQASMVDEKLFF
TGTGCCAGTAGTGAACAGGCCTCCATGGTGGATGAAAAACTGTTTTTT
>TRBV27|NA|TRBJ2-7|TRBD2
CASSPTRGAGSSYEQYF
TGTGCCAGCAGCCCGACCCGGGGAGCGGGGAGCTCCTACGAGCAGTACTTC
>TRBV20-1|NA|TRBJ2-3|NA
CSASHSDTQYF
TGCAGTGCTTCCCACTCAGATACGCAGTATTTT
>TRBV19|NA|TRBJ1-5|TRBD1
CASTPPGQGNQPQHF
TGTGCCAGTACCCCTCCGGGACAGGGGAATCAGCCCCAGCATTTT
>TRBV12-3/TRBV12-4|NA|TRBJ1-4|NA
CASSQGSNEKLFF
TGTGCCAGCAGTCAGGGGTCTAATGAAAAACTGTTTTTT
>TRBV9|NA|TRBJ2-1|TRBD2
CASSDRTSGSQQFF
TGTGCCAGCAGCGATAGGACTAGCGGGAGTCAGCAGTTCTTC
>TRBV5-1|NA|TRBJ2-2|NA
CASSLPSTPNTGELFF
TGCGCCAGCAGCTTGCCTAGCACACCGAACACCGGGGAGCTGTTTTTT
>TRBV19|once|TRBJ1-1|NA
CASRGDTEAFF
TGTGCCAGTAGGGGAGATACTGAAGCTTTCTTT
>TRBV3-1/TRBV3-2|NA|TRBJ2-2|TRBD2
CASSQDGTSGNYTNTGELFF
TGTGCCAGCAGCCAAGACGGGACTAGCGGGAACTACACGAACACCGGGGAGCTGTTTTTT
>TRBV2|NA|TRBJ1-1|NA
CASTLGQTMNTEAFF
TGTGCCAGCACCCTTGGACAGACAATGAACACTGAAGCTTTCTTT
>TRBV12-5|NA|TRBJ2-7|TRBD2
CASGRGGSSYEQYF
TGTGCTAGTGGCCGGGGGGGAAGCTCCTACGAGCAGTACTTC
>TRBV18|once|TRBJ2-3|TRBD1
CASSPNTGDLSYTQYF
TGTGCCAGCTCACCAAACACAGGGGACCTTTCCTATACGCAGTATTTT
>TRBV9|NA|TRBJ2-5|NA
CASSVWGQRETQYF
TGTGCCAGCAGCGTCTGGGGGCAGCGGGAGACCCAGTACTTC
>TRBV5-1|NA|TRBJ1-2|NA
CASSLESQNYGYTF
TGCGCCAGCAGCTTGGAATCCCAGAACTATGGCTACACCTTC
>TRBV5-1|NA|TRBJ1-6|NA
CASSLDVGQRASPLHF
TGCGCCAGCAGCTTGGATGTTGGGCAGCGGGCATCACCCCTCCACTTT
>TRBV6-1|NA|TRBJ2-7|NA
CASSEYRGVYEQYF
TGTGCCAGCAGTGAGTATCGGGGTGTCTACGAGCAGTACTTC
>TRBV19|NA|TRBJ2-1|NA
CASSLEGVSSYNEQFF
TGTGCCAGTAGCCTCGAGGGAGTAAGCTCCTACAATGAGCAGTTCTTC
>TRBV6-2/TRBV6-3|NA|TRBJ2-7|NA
CASSYPQYSYEQYF
TGTGCCAGCAGTTACCCACAATACTCCTACGAGCAGTACTTC
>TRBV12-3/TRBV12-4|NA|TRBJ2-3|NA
CASSLGGADTQYF
TGTGCCAGCAGTTTAGGGGGCGCAGATACGCAGTATTTT
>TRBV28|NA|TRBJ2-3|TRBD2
CASSYPSGDSTDTQYF
TGTGCCAGCAGTTATCCCAGCGGGGATAGCACAGATACGCAGTATTTT